The 17 T cell receptor beta chains below were found in one sample sequenced in a study of CD8+CD57+ T cells in acquired aplastic anemia. Genomic DNA provided the template from which TCR beta VDJ and CDR3 profiles were obtained. TCRdb re-analysed the reads in MiXCR, keeping a single row per CDR3 protein. The sample consists of around 140,000 distinct CDR3 sequences, around two fifths of them appearing once. Sequences were obtained from sorted CD4+, CD8+, or CD8+CD57+ T cells (not recorded which) from PBMCs. The origin of the receptors is a human donor in good health, serving as a control.

The rearrangement joins TRBV20-1 to TRBJ2-4, with no clear D. The germline V gene has CDR1 DFQATT and CDR2 SNEGSKA (reference sequence). This CDR3 spans 11 amino acids. Deletions cut 0 bases from V and 7 bases from J, with 4 bases between. The CDR3 region has the DNA TGCAGTGCTAGAGATAGGAACATTCAGTACTTC. As protein: CSARDRNIQYF.

This clonotype was picked up a small number of times. This sequence joins TRBV20-1 and TRBJ1-2; D possibly corresponds to TRBD1 (6 bases). The CDR3 sequence is 13 residues long. V shed 3 bases and J shed 6 bases, with 14 bases lying between them. The germline CDR1 and CDR2 sequences are DFQATT and SNEGSKA (reference sequence). In nucleotides, the CDR3 is TGCAGTGCTAGCTTAGACAGGACCCATGGCTACACCTTC. It yields the protein CSASLDRTHGYTF.

This clonotype was observed many times. V is TRBV19 and J is TRBJ1-2, with 7 bases aligning to TRBD1. The CDR3 totals 14 residues. V shed 7 bases and J 4 bases; nucleotides not matched to a gene: 9. CDR1 is LNHDA and CDR2 is SQIVND in the germline V gene (reference sequence). CDR3 residues: CASNSDRSFYGYTF. CDR3 nucleotide sequence: TGTGCCAGTAACTCGGACAGGTCTTTCTATGGCTACACCTTC.

A few counts support this clonotype. The chain combines TRBV24-1 with TRBJ1-2; 8 nucleotides match TRBD1. With V trimmed by 5 bases and J by 6 bases, 4 bases remained unmatched. Germline lookup yields CDR1 KGHDR and CDR2 SFDVKD. CDR3 length: 13 amino acids. The CDR3 DNA reads as TGTGCCACCAGTGGTCGGACAGGGAATGGCTACACCTTC. As protein: CATSGRTGNGYTF.

This clonotype was seen a few times. V and J are TRBV10-3 and TRBJ2-3; TRBD2 matches at 9 bases. The CDR3 is made up of 14 amino acids. CDR1 is ENHRY, CDR2 SYGVKD, per germline. Trimming took 6 bases from V and 4 from J; bases not matched to a gene: 5. The CDR3 DNA is TGTGCCATCAGAGGGGTAGCGGGAGCAGATACGCAGTATTTT. Its protein is CAIRGVAGADTQYF.

Many counts were recorded for this clonotype. The rearrangement uses TRBV29-1 and TRBJ1-3; tentatively, D is TRBD1 (5 bases). Trimming pared 4 bases from V and 0 bases from J, leaving 13 bases between. Looked up from germline, CDR1 is SQVTM and CDR2 is ANQGSEA. This CDR3 contains 15 residues. The CDR3 loop reads CSVVVQARSGNTIYF. The CDR3 coding sequence is TGCAGCGTTGTGGTACAGGCTCGCTCTGGAAACACCATATATTTT.

This clonotype was observed many times. This rearrangement joins TRBV25-1 to TRBJ1-2; D is undetermined. This CDR3 has 13 residues. V dropped 6 bases and J dropped 4 bases, with 12 bases sitting between them. Germline values: CDR1 MGHDK, CDR2 SYGVNS. The CDR3 loop is CASRGPGVYGYTF. The CDR3 DNA reads as TGTGCCAGCAGGGGCCCCGGGGTCTATGGCTACACCTTC.

The rearrangement links TRBV11-2 to TRBJ2-3; 11 bases are shared with TRBD1. The germline CDR1 and CDR2 sequences are SGHAT and FQNNGV. The CDR3 contains 16 residues. V gave up 4 bases and J gave up 4 bases; unmatched junction bases: 7. CDR3 DNA: TGTGCCAGCAGCTCACGGACAGGGGGCTTTGCAGATACGCAGTATTTT. This sequence encodes CASSSRTGGFADTQYF.

This clonotype was counted ten times or more. This chain links TRBV6-1 with TRBJ2-7; D uncertain. V lost 5 bases and J lost 6, with 14 bases in between. This CDR3 has 13 amino acids. CDR1 is MNHNS and CDR2 is SASEGT in the germline V gene. The CDR3 is CASSQPGLGEQYF. CDR3 DNA sequence: TGTGCCAGCAGTCAACCGGGCCTTGGCGAGCAGTACTTC.

This clonotype was found many times. This chain links TRBV4-1 with TRBJ2-2; no clear D. Germline V gene data show CDR1 as MGHRA and CDR2 as YSYEKL. The CDR3 length is 13 residues. The V and J ends lost 0 bases and 7 bases respectively, with 6 bases between them. CDR3 sequence reads: CASSQDTGGELFF. As DNA, the CDR3 is TGCGCCAGCAGCCAAGACACTGGCGGGGAGCTGTTTTTT.

Worth noting for this clonotype: The CDR3 end shows no conserved phenylalanine or tryptophan, and so a read error is likely. This chain joins TRBV5-1 and TRBJ1-2, with D maybe TRBD1 (5 bases). Germline CDR1 reads SGHRS; CDR2 reads YFSETQ. V shed 1 base and J shed 5 bases, with 18 bases lying between them. The CDR3 length is 16 residues. CDR3 protein: CASSLLVSGRPYGYTS. DNA for the CDR3: TGCGCCAGCAGCTTGTTGGTGTCGGGGCGACCTTATGGCTACACCTCC.

This clonotype was detected many times. The V and J genes are TRBV5-8 and TRBJ1-2, with a possible D match to TRBD1 (5 bases). This CDR3 comprises 15 residues. The germline V and J ends were trimmed by 3 bases and 4 bases, with 16 bases remaining between them. Germline V gives CDR1 SGHTS, CDR2 YDEGEE. CDR3 sequence reads: CASSSPSGTTYGYTF. Written as DNA, the CDR3 is TGTGCCAGCAGCTCCCCCTCGGGGACTACCTATGGCTACACCTTC.

In this sample, this clonotype turned up many times. The chain is built from TRBV3-1 and TRBJ1-6; D gene unclear. Germline CDR1 reads LGHDT; CDR2 reads YNNKEL (reference sequence). Trimming left V 0 bases short and J 10 bases short, with 19 bases between. The CDR3 runs to 17 residues. The chain's CDR3 is CASSQDLNSAQGSPLHF. For the CDR3, the DNA is TGTGCCAGCAGCCAAGATCTGAACAGCGCCCAAGGATCACCCCTCCACTTT.

This clonotype was recorded at least ten times. V gene TRBV15 combines with J gene TRBJ2-3, with 10 bases matching TRBD1. Trimming took 1 base from V and 2 from J; bases not matched to a gene: 6. The CDR3 has 17 residues. CDR1 LNHNV and CDR2 YYDKDF come from the germline V gene (reference sequence). The CDR3 region has the DNA TGTGCCACCAGCAGAGCCTGGGGACAGGGGAACACAGATACGCAGTATTTT. Translating gives CATSRAWGQGNTDTQYF.

In its sample, this clonotype was seen many times. V usage is TRBV28 and J usage is TRBJ1-6, with D tentatively TRBD1 (5 bases). Germline V gene sequence: CDR1 MDHEN, CDR2 SYDVKM. This CDR3 spans 16 amino acids. The V end was cut by 6 bases, the J end by 8 bases, with 20 bases between. DNA of the CDR3: TGTGCCAGCAGATCTCGGACCCACCGACAGTATTCACCCCTCCACTTT. Encoded protein: CASRSRTHRQYSPLHF. The full variable domain, its missing parts supplied by reference TRBV28 and TRBJ1-6, is DVKVTQSSRYLVKRTGEKVFLECVQDMDHENMFWYRQDPGLGLRLIYFSYDVKMKEKGDIPEGYSVSREKKERFSLILESASTNQTSMYLCASRSRTHRQYSPLHFGNGTRLTVT.

This clonotype was recorded many times. The chain employs TRBV2 and TRBJ2-7, with 9 positions matching TRBD1. Trimming removed 5 bases from V and 2 bases from J; junction bases left unmatched: 10. The germline V gene has CDR1 SNHLY and CDR2 FYNNEI. This CDR3 comprises 16 residues. The CDR3 sequence: CASSLSPGQGTYEQYF. The CDR3 bases are TGTGCCAGCAGTTTATCACCGGGACAGGGTACCTACGAGCAGTACTTC.

This chain connects TRBV6-1 to TRBJ1-3; 9 nucleotides line up with TRBD1. V lost 3 bases and J lost 4; bases outside the gene matches: 7. CDR1 and CDR2 from the germline V gene are MNHNS and SASEGT. This CDR3 contains 16 residues. CDR3 amino acids: CASSDRTGEKGNTIYF. CDR3 bases: TGTGCCAGCAGTGATCGGACAGGGGAAAAAGGAAACACCATATATTTT.